These 9 T cell receptor beta chains originate from one sample sequenced in a study of response to subunit inactivated influenza vaccine (dated by TCRdb to the late 2010s). The protocol used for the library was RT-PCR. The instrument given in TCRdb is Illumina HiSeq 2500. TCRdb took the public reads, trimmed them with fastp at Q25, ran MiXCR for clone calling and kept in-frame beta chains. CDR3 protein duplicates are merged, each entry listing the most common genes and DNA. Recorded for this sample are 450,000 to 550,000 distinct CDR3 sequences; around 25% of them occurred a single time. Under 2.5% of the sample lies in the top ten. The starting material was CD4+ T cells sorted from PBMCs, obtained more than 4 days after vaccination. Receptor source: a man aged 45 to 65 who received an inactivated influenza vaccine. Donor details come from another sample of the same person, matched by shared clones.

As regards this clonotype: Sequence at one end of the junction differs from germline and may be a read error. This chain connects TRBV4-3 to TRBJ2-7; TRBD2 agrees at 9 bases. The CDR3 sequence is 16 residues long. The germline CDR1 and CDR2 sequences are LGHNA and YSLEER. CDR3 sequence (DNA): TGCGCCGGCAGCCAAGATAGGCTAGCGGGACTCGGAGAGCAGTACTTC. This codes for CAGSQDRLAGLGEQYF.

The chain employs TRBV6-1 and TRBJ2-2; 8 nucleotides line up with TRBD1. Germline loops: CDR1 MNHNS, CDR2 SASEGT. The trim removed 6 bases at V and 2 bases at J, leaving 8 bases unmatched. The CDR3 consists of 16 residues. CDR3 in amino acids: CASSSAGGKNTGELFF. CDR3 bases: TGTGCCAGCAGCTCCGCAGGGGGCAAAAACACCGGGGAGCTGTTTTTT.

The V and J genes are TRBV28 and TRBJ2-7, with 10 positions matching TRBD1. Losses at the gene ends were 4 bases for V and 4 bases for J; bases not matched to a gene: 10. The CDR3 extends over 16 amino acids. CDR1 and CDR2 (germline): MDHEN, SYDVKM. CDR3 coding DNA: TGTGCCAGCAGTTACACCCTCCGGGACAGGGGATACGAGCAGTACTTC. This gives the protein CASSYTLRDRGYEQYF.

In its sample, this clonotype was seen a few times. This chain joins TRBV10-3 and TRBJ2-1; the D is unclear. The CDR3 sequence is 17 residues long. V was cut by 2 bases and J by 9 bases, with 23 bases left in between. Germline V gene sequence: CDR1 ENHRY, CDR2 SYGVKD. CDR3 protein: CAISEGSGALQKSEQFF. The CDR3 DNA reads as TGTGCCATCAGTGAGGGCTCGGGTGCGCTCCAGAAGAGTGAGCAGTTCTTC.

This clonotype was seen repeatedly, ten times or more. The V gene is TRBV20-1, the J gene TRBJ1-6; D might be TRBD1 (6 bases). Trimming removed 1 base at V and 5 bases at J, with 18 bases between. CDR3 length equals 17 residues. Germline CDR1 is DFQATT and CDR2 is SNEGSKA (reference sequence). CDR3 residues: CSARGLGGGLNNSPLHF. CDR3 in DNA: TGCAGTGCTAGAGGGCTTGGGGGCGGACTGAATAATTCACCCCTCCACTTT.

This clonotype was recorded at least ten times. The chain recombines TRBV12-3 or TRBV12-4 with TRBJ1-5; D not resolved. The germline V and J ends were trimmed by 1 base and 0 bases, with 1 base remaining between them. This CDR3 is 13 amino acids long. CDR3: CASSLGSNQPQHF. Here the CDR3 DNA reads TGTGCCAGCAGTTTAGGTAGCAATCAGCCCCAGCATTTT.

The gene calls are TRBV19 and TRBJ1-6; 8 nucleotides align to TRBD1. Losses at the gene ends were 3 bases for V and 7 bases for J; bases not matched to a gene: 8. This CDR3 has 16 amino acids. Germline CDR1 LNHDA, CDR2 SQIVND (reference sequence). CDR3 loop: CASSMRTTGDNSPLHF. The CDR3 DNA reads as TGTGCCAGTAGTATGAGGACGACAGGGGACAATTCACCCCTCCACTTT.

There are many counts of this clonotype. The chain employs TRBV20-1 and TRBJ2-5; 8 nucleotides align to TRBD1. The CDR3 has 13 residues. CDR1 and CDR2 from the germline V gene are DFQATT and SNEGSKA (reference sequence). The junction had 6 bases not matched to a gene; V was cut back by 7 bases and J by 2 bases. The CDR3, as DNA: TGCAGTGGGAGGCAGGGGGCTCAAGAGACCCAGTACTTC. Translating it yields CSGRQGAQETQYF.

The J gene is TRBJ1-1, the V gene TRBV4-3; TRBD1 agrees at 9 bases. The V and J ends lost 4 bases and 4 bases, in that order; junction bases with no gene match: 7. The CDR3 runs 15 residues. The germline V gene has CDR1 LGHNA and CDR2 YSLEER. The CDR3 loop reads CASSPAGQGSTEAFF. The CDR3 coding sequence is TGCGCCAGCAGCCCCGCCGGACAGGGGAGCACTGAAGCTTTCTTT.